The 12 T cell receptor beta chains reported below all come from one sample, sequenced in a study of blood T cells in healthy people across ages. PCR was performed a second time for roughly 6 to 12 cycles using a sample-barcoded 5' primer and a J-beta primer mix. TCRdb re-derived calls from the 5' RACE reads in MiXCR, one entry per CDR3 protein. Of hundreds of thousands of distinct CDR3 sequences listed, under 30% are singletons. Sequencing was done on a sample of blood. These receptors were obtained from an elderly woman in good health.

This clonotype showed up just a few times. Possible read error: a much larger clone is one base away. The V and J genes are TRBV18 and TRBJ2-5; 7 bases match TRBD2. V shed 4 bases, J shed 2 bases, and the junction held 13 bases outside the gene matches. The CDR3 runs to 17 residues. In germline, CDR1 is KGHSH, CDR2 LQKENI. Here the CDR3 reads CASSLMGRAGRQETQYF. In DNA, the CDR3 is TGTGCCAGCTCACTAATGGGACGAGCGGGGAGACAAGAGACCCAGTACTTC.

This rearrangement joins TRBV5-1 to TRBJ1-2; 7 nucleotides align to TRBD1. This CDR3 spans 15 amino acids. The V and J ends lost 4 bases and 8 bases, in that order; junction bases with no gene match: 14. Per the germline V gene, CDR1 is SGHRS and CDR2 is YFSETQ. The CDR3 sequence is CASSPNPGQAGGYTF. The CDR3 DNA follows: TGCGCCAGCAGCCCCAACCCTGGACAGGCGGGCGGCTACACCTTC. Filled out from reference TRBV5-1 and TRBJ1-2, the complete variable domain reads KAGVTQTPRYLIKTRGQQVTLSCSPISGHRSVSWYQQTPGQGLQFLFEYFSETQRNKGNFPGRFSGRQFSNSRSEMNVSTLELGDSALYLCASSPNPGQAGGYTFGSGTRLTVV.

This clonotype occurred many times. The V and J genes are TRBV20-1 and TRBJ2-7; D might be TRBD2 (7 bases). Trimming took off 2 bases at V and 5 bases at J, with 10 bases between the two ends. The CDR3 runs to 12 residues. Germline V gene data show CDR1 as DFQATT and CDR2 as SNEGSKA (reference sequence). This CDR3 reads CSARRGGDEQYF. The CDR3 DNA reads TGCAGTGCTAGAAGAGGGGGGGACGAGCAGTACTTC.

The sample holds many counts of this clonotype. The chain carries TRBV3-1 and TRBJ2-7, with D tentatively TRBD1 (5 bases). The CDR3 is 14 amino acids. V shed 1 base and J shed 4 bases, with 11 bases lying between them. CDR1 and CDR2 from the germline V gene are LGHDT and YNNKEL (reference sequence). CDR3 amino acids: CASSQGGRDYEQYF. The CDR3 nucleotides read TGTGCCAGCAGCCAAGGGGGCAGGGATTACGAGCAGTACTTC.

This clonotype has a count of ten or more. The V call is TRBV27, the J call TRBJ1-6; weak D call: TRBD1 (6 bases). V was clipped by 3 bases and J by 7 bases, with 13 bases between them. The germline gives CDR1 MNHEY, CDR2 SMNVEV (reference sequence). This CDR3 contains 15 residues. The CDR3: CASSFSTGGNSPLHF. In DNA form, the CDR3 reads TGTGCCAGCAGTTTCTCGACAGGAGGGAATTCACCCCTCCACTTT.

The chain uses TRBV12-3 or TRBV12-4 and TRBJ1-2; TRBD1 aligns across 11 bases. The CDR3 is 15 residues long. Losses at the gene ends were 1 base for V and 7 bases for J; bases not matched to a gene: 5. The CDR3 DNA reads as TGTGCCAGCAGTTTAGACGGACAGGGGGCGCGTGGCTACACCTTC. Protein product: CASSLDGQGARGYTF.

The table lists this clonotype with many counts. V is TRBV5-1 and J is TRBJ2-5; 8 bases fit TRBD1. The junction had 14 bases not matched to a gene; V was cut back by 8 bases and J by 5 bases. The CDR3 is made up of 15 amino acids. Germline V lookup: CDR1 SGHRS, CDR2 YFSETQ. The CDR3 region has the DNA TGCGCCAGTTCGTGGGCAGGGGGCGTACAGGAGACCCAGTACTTC. Protein product: CASSWAGGVQETQYF.

In this sample, this clonotype turned up a few times. The chain is built from TRBV27 and TRBJ1-5, with D perhaps TRBD1 (5 bases). CDR3 length equals 15 residues. Trimming cost V 1 base and J 3 bases, with 10 bases left between them. Per germline, CDR1 MNHEY and CDR2 SMNVEV (reference sequence). Here the CDR3 reads CASSLLGGNNQPQHF. The CDR3 region has the DNA TGTGCCAGCAGTTTATTGGGGGGTAACAATCAGCCCCAGCATTTT.

About this clonotype itself: This may arise from a read error, as a much more abundant clone is one base away. This chain uses TRBV6-2 or TRBV6-3 with TRBJ2-4; D unclear. CDR3 length equals 14 residues. CDR1 and CDR2 from the germline V gene are MNHEY and SVGEGT. CDR3 in amino acids: CASSFQNAKNIKYF. CDR3 bases: TGTGCCAGCAGTTTCCAGAATGCCAAAAACATTAAGTACTTC.

The chain employs TRBV7-2 and TRBJ1-2; D is unclear. This CDR3 is 14 amino acids long. V lost 3 bases, J lost 4 bases, and 12 bases lay in between. The V gene's germline CDR1 is SGHTA and CDR2 FQGNSA. The DNA for the CDR3 is TGTGCCAGCAGCTTTCGTGGCAGGCCCTATGGCTACACCTTC. It translates to CASSFRGRPYGYTF. Full variable domain (rest looked up from reference TRBV7-2 and TRBJ1-2): GAGVSQSPSNKVTEKGKDVELRCDPISGHTALYWYRQSLGQGLEFLIYFQGNSAPDKSGLPSDRFSAERTGGSVSTLTIQRTQQEDSAVYLCASSFRGRPYGYTFGSGTRLTVV.

This clonotype was picked up a small number of times. The chain is built from TRBV5-8 and TRBJ1-5, with D perhaps matching TRBD1 (5 bases). V shed 7 bases and J shed 2 bases, with 13 bases lying between them. Germline assignment: CDR1 SGHTS and CDR2 YDEGEE. The CDR3 extends over 14 amino acids. For the CDR3, the DNA is TGTGCCAGCGGGACCCCCGGGGGCAATCAGCCCCAGCATTTT. Translated, it gives CASGTPGGNQPQHF.

This clonotype was recorded a few times. The rearrangement links TRBV28 to TRBJ1-1; unclear D gene. The V end was cut by 4 bases, the J end by 3 bases, with 12 bases between. The CDR3 loop spans 14 amino acids. Germline V lookup: CDR1 MDHEN, CDR2 SYDVKM. The CDR3 coding sequence is TGTGCCAGCAGTTCCCCCAGCACCTACACTGAAGCTTTCTTT. This codes for CASSSPSTYTEAFF. The complete variable domain, with remaining parts taken from reference TRBV28 and TRBJ1-1, reads DVKVTQSSRYLVKRTGEKVFLECVQDMDHENMFWYRQDPGLGLRLIYFSYDVKMKEKGDIPEGYSVSREKKERFSLILESASTNQTSMYLCASSSPSTYTEAFFGQGTRLTVV.